This passage covers 22 T cell receptor beta chains from one sample sequenced in a study of OX40 agonist ivuxolimab in advanced cancers. Library preparation employed the immunoSEQ multiplex PCR assay. TCRdb stores this immuneACCESS table with in-frame sequences only. Part of the clones is absent; in the studies checked, under half of the shortfall reflects unresolved V genes, and no reason is known for the rest. A total of under 100,000 clones appear in this sample, 80% to 95% of them only once. Together, the top ten hold 0.55% to 0.65% of the sample. This material consisted of CD4+ or CD8+ T cells sorted from blood, taken in a trial of the OX40 agonist ivuxolimab. The receptor source for this set is an adult with an advanced solid tumor such as melanoma, head and neck, liver or kidney cancer.

The chain couples TRBV6-1 to TRBJ1-2, with no clear D. V was shortened by 2 bases and J by 8 bases, with 9 bases between the two germline ends. This CDR3 is built from 12 residues. Germline V gene lookup returns CDR1 MNHNS and CDR2 SASEGT. DNA for the CDR3: TGTGCCAGCAGTGAATGGGGAAGGGGCTACACCTTC. Translating it yields CASSEWGRGYTF.

V gene TRBV21-1 combines with J gene TRBJ2-7; the table's D call of TRBD1 was not tested on the DNA. TRBV21-1 is an annotated pseudogene. The CDR3 spans 14 residues. The CDR3 sequence: CASSPHRDRGEQYF. The CDR3 coding sequence is TGTGCCAGCAGCCCCCACCGGGACAGGGGTGAGCAGTACTTC.

V usage is TRBV10-3 and J usage is TRBJ2-7; 7 bases are a match to TRBD1. V lost 8 bases, J lost 1 base, and 11 bases stayed unmatched. CDR3 length: 15 amino acids. Germline lookup yields CDR1 ENHRY and CDR2 SYGVKD. The DNA for the CDR3 is TGTGCCATCCGCGAAACCCGGGACAGTTCCTACGAGCAGTACTTC. Encoded protein: CAIRETRDSSYEQYF.

The chain joins TRBV5-6 to TRBJ2-7; TRBD1 aligns across 10 bases. Trimming at V came to 0 bases and at J to 2 bases, leaving 8 bases not matched to a gene. CDR1 SGHDT and CDR2 YYEEEE come from the germline V gene. CDR3 length: 17 residues. The CDR3 is CASSLDLGQGPTYEQYF. CDR3 bases: TGTGCCAGCAGCTTGGACTTGGGACAGGGGCCCACCTACGAGCAGTACTTC.

This clone was seen more than once but under ten times. The chain joins TRBV19 to TRBJ2-5; D uncertain. This CDR3 spans 12 amino acids. CDR1 is LNHDA, CDR2 SQIVND, per germline (reference sequence). The germline V and J ends were trimmed by 4 bases and 5 bases, with 8 bases remaining between them. For the CDR3, the DNA is TGTGCCAGTAGTAACCCCTCGGAGACCCAGTACTTC. Translation: CASSNPSETQYF.

This clone has only one observation. V gene TRBV7-9 combines with J gene TRBJ2-1, with D unclear. Trimming removed 1 base from V and 5 bases from J, with 12 bases in between. The CDR3 sequence is 15 residues long. The germline CDR1 and CDR2 sequences are SEHNR and FQNEAQ (reference sequence). The CDR3, as DNA: TGTGCCAGCAGCTTAGTTTTACCGGGTAACAATGAGCAGTTCTTC. Its translation: CASSLVLPGNNEQFF.

J is TRBJ2-1 and V is TRBV5-1; 9 nucleotides align to TRBD2. With V trimmed by 4 bases and J by 11 bases, 4 bases remained unmatched. CDR3 length: 12 amino acids. From germline, CDR1 is SGHRS and CDR2 YFSETQ. CDR3 amino acids: CASSAAGGQQFF. The CDR3 DNA reads TGCGCCAGCAGCGCCGCGGGGGGGCAGCAGTTCTTC.

The chain links TRBV5-4 to TRBJ2-2, with TRBD2 matching 7 bases. This CDR3 has 15 residues. Germline trimming cut 3 bases from V and 7 bases from J; bases unmatched to any gene: 9. Germline-derived CDR1 and CDR2 are SGHNT and YYREEE (reference sequence). In nucleotides, the CDR3 is TGTGCCAGCAGCTCCCTGAGGGAGGGGATCGGGGAGCTGTTTTTT. Its translation is CASSSLREGIGELFF.

The chain uses TRBV25-1 and TRBJ2-7; no reliable D call. In germline, CDR1 is MGHDK, CDR2 SYGVNS. Trimming removed 6 bases from V and 6 bases from J, with 9 bases in between. The CDR3 has 11 amino acids. The CDR3 reads CASRDHVEQYF. In DNA form, the CDR3 reads TGTGCCAGCAGGGACCATGTCGAGCAGTACTTC.

The chain links TRBV9 to TRBJ1-4; no firm D call. V was shortened by 3 bases and J by 5 bases, with 8 bases between the two germline ends. CDR1 is SGDLS, CDR2 YYNGEE, per germline. CDR3 length: 13 amino acids. The CDR3 loop reads CASSEVNNEKLFF. The CDR3, as DNA: TGTGCCAGCAGCGAAGTTAACAATGAAAAACTGTTTTTT.

In nucleotides, the CDR3 is TGTGCCAGCAGCTCCCAAAGCGGATCCTACAATGAGCAGTTCTTC. Residues: CASSSQSGSYNEQFF. The J gene is TRBJ2-1, the V gene TRBV11-2, with D tentatively TRBD2 (5 bases). The germline V gene has CDR1 SGHAT and CDR2 FQNNGV. V dropped 4 bases and J dropped 1 base, with 11 bases sitting between them. The CDR3 is 15 amino acids.

In DNA, the CDR3 is TGTGCCAGCAGCTTAGGACAGGGTCAGGGCGAGCAGTACTTC. The encoded protein is CASSLGQGQGEQYF. This chain links TRBV5-6 with TRBJ2-5; 8 nucleotides agree with TRBD1. The closer fit of TRBJ2-7 to the DNA end suggests the J call may be wrong. Germline V lookup: CDR1 SGHDT, CDR2 YYEEEE. The CDR3 runs to 14 residues.

DNA for the CDR3: TGCGCCAGCAGCCCCCGCGCTCGGGACAGGGGCCTTATGAACACTGAAGCTTTCTTT. Translated: CASSPRARDRGLMNTEAFF. The genes are TRBV5-1 and TRBJ1-1; the match to TRBD1 covers 10 bases. The junction had 15 bases not matched to a gene; V was cut back by 4 bases and J by 0 bases. Germline V lookup: CDR1 SGHRS, CDR2 YFSETQ. This CDR3 is 19 amino acids long.

The gene calls are TRBV30 and TRBJ2-2, with D maybe TRBD2 (5 bases). V was cut by 0 bases and J by 6 bases, with 14 bases left in between. The CDR3 consists of 15 residues. Germline V gene lookup returns CDR1 GTSNPN and CDR2 SVGIG (reference sequence). The CDR3 sequence is CAWSVRPGWSGELFF. The CDR3 coding sequence is TGTGCCTGGAGTGTTCGCCCGGGGTGGTCCGGGGAGCTGTTTTTT.

The chain is built from TRBV7-3 and TRBJ1-2; 7 bases line up with TRBD1. This CDR3 is built from 15 residues. After removal of 5 bases from V and 5 bases from J, the junction contained 11 bases not matched to a gene. Germline V gene lookup returns CDR1 SGHTA and CDR2 FQGTGA. The CDR3 reads CASSPTGQTQYGYTF. CDR3 nucleotide sequence: TGTGCCAGCAGCCCCACGGGACAGACACAATATGGCTACACCTTC.

This rearrangement joins TRBV5-8 to TRBJ1-2; 9 nucleotides align to TRBD1. The V segment lost 4 bases and the J segment 7 bases; nucleotides outside the gene matches: 5. Germline V CDR1 and CDR2: SGHTS, YDEGEE. The CDR3 length is 13 residues. CDR3 nucleotide sequence: TGTGCCAGCAGCCTGGGACAGGGTGCTGGCTACACCTTC. As protein: CASSLGQGAGYTF.

The J gene is TRBJ2-3, the V gene TRBV6-4; 9 positions agree with TRBD2. The CDR3 has 13 amino acids. The J segment lost 6 bases and the V segment lost 6 bases, leaving 4 bases of the junction unmatched. CDR1 MRHNA and CDR2 SNTAGT come from the germline V gene. CDR3 loop: CASSRGGADTQYF. The CDR3 bases are TGTGCCAGCAGCCGCGGGGGGGCGGATACGCAGTATTTT.

The chain uses TRBV14 and TRBJ1-3; unclear D gene. V was pared by 3 bases and J by 0 bases, with 12 bases between. CDR3 length: 16 amino acids. Germline CDR1 and CDR2: SGHDN and FVKESK. CDR3 nucleotides: TGTGCCAGCAGCCAGATTGCCACATTCTCTGGAAACACCATATATTTT. As protein: CASSQIATFSGNTIYF.

This chain joins TRBV19 and TRBJ2-1; unclear D gene. Germline-derived CDR1 and CDR2 are LNHDA and SQIVND (reference sequence). The CDR3 has 15 amino acids. V dropped 8 bases and J dropped 8 bases, with 22 bases sitting between them. The CDR3 loop reads CASCPTELHRDEQFF. CDR3 DNA: TGTGCCAGTTGCCCCACAGAATTACATCGGGATGAGCAGTTCTTC. The full variable domain, with the rest looked up from reference TRBV19 and TRBJ2-1, is DGGITQSPKYLFRKEGQNVTLSCEQNLNHDAMYWYRQDPGQGLRLIYYSQIVNDFQKGDIAEGYSVSREKKESFPLTVTSAQKNPTAFYLCASCPTELHRDEQFFGPGTRLTVL.

The chain joins TRBV30 to TRBJ2-3, with 7 bases lining up with TRBD1. The CDR3 runs to 14 residues. V trimming: 0 bases; J trimming: 4 bases; junction bases outside the gene matches: 4. Per the germline V gene, CDR1 is GTSNPN and CDR2 is SVGIG (reference sequence). In DNA form, the CDR3 reads TGTGCCTGGAGTGTAGGGGGCAGCCCAGATACGCAGTATTTT. Its translation is CAWSVGGSPDTQYF.

This clone has just a few counts. The rearrangement links TRBV10-3 to TRBJ1-2; the D is unclear. In germline, CDR1 is ENHRY, CDR2 SYGVKD. Deletions cut 6 bases from V and 7 bases from J, with 12 bases between. The length of the CDR3 is 12 residues. The chain's CDR3 is CAISYEGSGYTF. The CDR3 DNA reads TGTGCCATCAGCTACGAAGGGTCTGGCTACACCTTC.

The rearrangement links TRBV9 to TRBJ1-3, with a possible D match to TRBD1 (6 bases). V dropped 0 bases and J dropped 4 bases, with 17 bases sitting between them. This CDR3 contains 17 residues. Germline values: CDR1 SGDLS, CDR2 YYNGEE. Written as DNA, the CDR3 is TGTGCCAGCAGCGTAGCCCCCCCAGGGGTGGAGGGAAACACCATATATTTT. This gives the protein CASSVAPPGVEGNTIYF.